The sequence of this T cell receptor (beta chain) was determined in a study of shared clonotypes between healthy human individuals. Study-wide findings and caveats: An effect of sequencing depth on clonotype sharing among donors was expected.

Deep-level running was used for the assay. The assay was immunoSEQ multiplex PCR, and TCRdb's table has in-frame clones only and misses some. The repertoire consists of more than 2 million clones, with almost 96% occurring once and the leading ten covering 0.1% to 0.15%. To note about this clone: The antigen is unknown.

The CDR3 is 15 residues long. Deletions cut 5 bases from V and 1 base from J, with 12 bases between. The germline V gene encodes CDR1 SGHVS and CDR2 FQNEAQ. This chain uses TRBV7-8 with TRBJ1-3; possible D gene TRBD1, 5 bases. The clonotype originates from a man aged 18 to 30 in good health. Sequenced: naive CD4+ T cells sorted from blood. Subset specified: CD45RA+ positively selected. Written as DNA, the CDR3 is TGTGCCAGCAGCCCGCGCGAGGGGTCTGGAAACACCATATATTTT. Protein sequence: CASSPREGSGNTIYF.